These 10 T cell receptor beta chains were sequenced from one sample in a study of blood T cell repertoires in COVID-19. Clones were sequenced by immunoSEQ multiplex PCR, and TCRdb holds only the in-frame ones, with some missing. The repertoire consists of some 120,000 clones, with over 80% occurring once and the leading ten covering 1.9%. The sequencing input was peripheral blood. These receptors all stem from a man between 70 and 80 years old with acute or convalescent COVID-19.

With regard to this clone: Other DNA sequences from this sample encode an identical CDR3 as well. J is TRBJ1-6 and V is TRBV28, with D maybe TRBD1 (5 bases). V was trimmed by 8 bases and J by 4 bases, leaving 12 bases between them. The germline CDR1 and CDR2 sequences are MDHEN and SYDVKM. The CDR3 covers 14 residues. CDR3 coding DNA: TGTGCCAGCTCCCTCGGGGGGTATAATTCACCCCTCCACTTT. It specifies CASSLGGYNSPLHF.

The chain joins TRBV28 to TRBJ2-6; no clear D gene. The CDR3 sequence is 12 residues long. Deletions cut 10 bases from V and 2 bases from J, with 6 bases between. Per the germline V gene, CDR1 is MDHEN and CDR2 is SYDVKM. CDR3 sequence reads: CATQAGANVLTF. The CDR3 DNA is TGTGCCACCCAGGCTGGGGCCAACGTCCTGACTTTC.

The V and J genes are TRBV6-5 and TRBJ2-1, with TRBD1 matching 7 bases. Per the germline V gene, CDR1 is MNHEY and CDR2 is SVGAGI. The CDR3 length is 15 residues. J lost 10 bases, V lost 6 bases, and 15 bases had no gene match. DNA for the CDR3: TGTGCCAGCAGGCCTCAGGGACAGTCAAAAGGGGAGCAGTTCTTC. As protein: CASRPQGQSKGEQFF.

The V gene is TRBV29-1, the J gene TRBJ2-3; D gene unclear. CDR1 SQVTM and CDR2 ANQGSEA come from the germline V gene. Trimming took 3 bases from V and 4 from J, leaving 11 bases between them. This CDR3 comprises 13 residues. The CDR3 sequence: CSVDSGFPDTQYF. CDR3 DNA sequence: TGCAGCGTTGACTCGGGTTTCCCAGATACGCAGTATTTT.

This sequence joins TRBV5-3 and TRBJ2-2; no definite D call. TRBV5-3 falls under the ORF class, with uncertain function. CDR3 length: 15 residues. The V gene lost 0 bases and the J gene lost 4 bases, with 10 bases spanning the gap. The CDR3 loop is CARSLAEVPTGELFF. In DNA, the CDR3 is TGTGCCAGAAGCTTGGCCGAGGTTCCCACCGGGGAGCTGTTTTTT.

CDR3 loop: CASSREQGNQPQHF. DNA of the CDR3: TGCGCCAGCAGCCGTGAACAGGGGAATCAGCCCCAGCATTTT. This chain uses TRBV4-1 with TRBJ1-5; 7 nucleotides align to TRBD1. Germline CDR1 MGHRA, CDR2 YSYEKL. V trimming: 4 bases; J trimming: 4 bases; junction bases outside the gene matches: 4. This CDR3 spans 14 amino acids.

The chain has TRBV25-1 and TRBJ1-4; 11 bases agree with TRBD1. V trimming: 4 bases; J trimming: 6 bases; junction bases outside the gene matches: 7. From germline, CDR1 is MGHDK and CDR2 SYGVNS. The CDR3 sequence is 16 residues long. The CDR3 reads CASSVAPGQGDEKLFF. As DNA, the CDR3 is TGTGCCAGCAGTGTTGCCCCGGGACAGGGGGATGAAAAACTGTTTTTT. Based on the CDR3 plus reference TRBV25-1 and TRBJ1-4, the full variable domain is EADIYQTPRYLVIGTGKKITLECSQTMGHDKMYWYQQDPGMELHLIHYSYGVNSTEKGDLSSESTVSRIRTEHFPLTLESARPSHTSQYLCASSVAPGQGDEKLFFGSGTQLSVL.

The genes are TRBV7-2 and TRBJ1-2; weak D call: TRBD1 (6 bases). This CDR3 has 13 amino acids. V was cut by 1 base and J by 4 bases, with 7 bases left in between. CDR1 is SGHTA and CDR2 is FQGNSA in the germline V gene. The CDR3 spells CASSLEQGYGYTF. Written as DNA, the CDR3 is TGTGCCAGCAGCTTAGAACAGGGCTATGGCTACACCTTC.

Written as DNA, the CDR3 is TGCGCCAGCAGCTTGCCTAGCGCCTCCTACAATGAGCAGTTCTTC. Amino acid sequence: CASSLPSASYNEQFF. The rearrangement links TRBV5-1 to TRBJ2-1; maybe TRBD2 (6 bases). Germline V gene lookup returns CDR1 SGHRS and CDR2 YFSETQ. This CDR3 comprises 15 residues. Between the trimmed V and J ends, which lost 1 base and 0 bases, there was a span of 8 bases.

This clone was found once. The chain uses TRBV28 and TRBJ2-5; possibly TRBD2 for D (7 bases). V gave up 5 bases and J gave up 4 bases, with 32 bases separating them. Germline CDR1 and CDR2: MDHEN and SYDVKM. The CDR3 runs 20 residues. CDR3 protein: CASSPPAVYTGGGTRETQYF. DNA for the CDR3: TGTGCCAGCAGTCCCCCAGCAGTTTACACGGGGGGCGGAACAAGAGAGACCCAGTACTTC.